The 25 T cell receptor beta chains listed next were all sequenced from one sample in a study of identical twins. TCRdb itself ran the 5' RACE reads through MiXCR, one entry per CDR3 protein. The sample lists some 270,000 distinct CDR3 sequences; around 8.3% were seen once. The same sample was also studied in work on yellow fever vaccine responses in identical twins.

The sequencing sample was made of CD8+ T cells sorted from blood. All receptors derive from a woman younger than 35 in good health.

V gene TRBV15 combines with J gene TRBJ2-3, with D perhaps being TRBD1 or TRBD2 (6 bases each). The CDR3 totals 18 residues. The V end was cut by 3 bases, the J end by 0 bases, with 19 bases between. The V gene's germline CDR1 is LNHNV and CDR2 YYDKDF (reference sequence). In DNA, the CDR3 is TGTGCCACCAGCAGTACCCCCCCCACAGGGACTAGCACAGATACGCAGTATTTT. Residues: CATSSTPPTGTSTDTQYF.

This clonotype was found many times. Compared with germline, one end of the junction differs, possibly owing to a read error. This rearrangement joins TRBV29-1 to TRBJ2-3; D is possibly TRBD1 or TRBD2 (5 bases each). Germline-derived CDR1 and CDR2 are SQVTM and ANQGSEA. The CDR3 consists of 11 residues. CDR3 in amino acids: CSVVEVGAGFF. The CDR3 nucleotides are TGCAGCGTTGTAGAGGTCGGGGCAGGGTTTTTT.

This clonotype was recorded a few times. This rearrangement joins TRBV6-2 or TRBV6-3 to TRBJ2-1; maybe TRBD2 (6 bases). The CDR3 length is 14 residues. V was shortened by 1 base and J by 7 bases, with 11 bases between the two germline ends. Per germline, CDR1 MNHEY and CDR2 SVGEGT. In nucleotides, the CDR3 is TGTGCCAGCAGTTACTGGGGTGGAGGGAATGAGCAGTTCTTC. It encodes CASSYWGGGNEQFF.

This clonotype was counted a few times. The V gene is TRBV9, the J gene TRBJ2-2; D unclear. CDR1 and CDR2 from the germline V gene are SGDLS and YYNGEE. This CDR3 is 16 amino acids long. Trimming cost V 1 base and J 0 bases, with 10 bases left between them. The CDR3 bases are TGTGCCAGCAGCGTATCAAGTAAATCGAACACCGGGGAGCTGTTTTTT. It specifies CASSVSSKSNTGELFF.

The CDR3 loop reads CASSTDRSSYNEQFF. The CDR3 DNA is TGTGCCAGTAGTACCGACAGGTCCTCCTACAATGAGCAGTTCTTC. This sequence joins TRBV19 and TRBJ2-1; D is perhaps TRBD1 (6 bases). This CDR3 has 15 residues. Germline V CDR1 and CDR2: LNHDA, SQIVND (reference sequence). The V gene lost 4 bases and the J gene lost 0 bases, with 10 bases spanning the gap.

At least ten counts were recorded for this clonotype. The chain is built from TRBV29-1 and TRBJ2-5; D not resolved. Trimming shortened V by 3 bases and J by 5 bases, and 19 bases separated the two germline ends. Germline V gene lookup returns CDR1 SQVTM and CDR2 ANQGSEA. The length of the CDR3 is 15 residues. The CDR3 reads CSVDPGWGEAETQYF. Here the CDR3 DNA reads TGCAGCGTTGACCCCGGGTGGGGTGAGGCTGAGACCCAGTACTTC. The complete variable domain, with remaining parts taken from reference TRBV29-1 and TRBJ2-5, reads SAVISQKPSRDICQRGTSLTIQCQVDSQVTMMFWYRQQPGQSLTLIATANQGSEATYESGFVIDKFPISRPNLTFSTLTVSNMSPEDSSIYLCSVDPGWGEAETQYFGPGTRLLVL.

The chain employs TRBV6-5 and TRBJ2-3; D not certain. The CDR3 loop spans 14 amino acids. V dropped 0 bases and J dropped 2 bases, with 6 bases sitting between them. Per the germline V gene, CDR1 is MNHEY and CDR2 is SVGAGI. CDR3 region: CASSYSSHTDTQYF. DNA for the CDR3: TGTGCCAGCAGTTACTCCTCCCACACAGATACGCAGTATTTT.

This clonotype was picked up a small number of times. The CDR3 protein is CASSPYHRPGTGDPGELFF. The CDR3 DNA is TGTGCCAGCAGCCCTTACCATCGACCCGGGACAGGGGACCCCGGGGAGCTGTTTTTT. The chain employs TRBV9 and TRBJ2-2, with TRBD1 identical over 10 bases. Trimming at V came to 4 bases and at J to 6 bases, leaving 18 bases not matched to a gene. The germline V gene encodes CDR1 SGDLS and CDR2 YYNGEE. The CDR3 contains 19 residues. Combining the CDR3 with reference TRBV9 and TRBJ2-2 gives the whole variable domain DSGVTQTPKHLITATGQRVTLRCSPRSGDLSVYWYQQSLDQGLQFLIQYYNGEERAKGNILERFSAQQFPDLHSELNLSSLELGDSALYFCASSPYHRPGTGDPGELFFGEGSRLTVL.

The CDR3: CASSDRDRDPGTLFF. The CDR3, as DNA: TGTGCCAGCAGCGACCGGGACAGGGATCCGGGGACGCTGTTTTTT. This chain joins TRBV7-9 and TRBJ2-2; 9 bases align to TRBD1. With 5 bases clipped from V and 13 bases from J, the junction kept 14 bases outside the gene matches. The CDR3 is 15 residues long. In germline, CDR1 is SEHNR, CDR2 FQNEAQ (reference sequence).

This clonotype was counted ten times or more. CDR3 DNA: TGTGCCAGCCGCTCAAACGGGCCCGAAGCTTTCTTT. Its protein is CASRSNGPEAFF. The rearrangement links TRBV3-1 to TRBJ1-1; D is unresolved. The CDR3 totals 12 residues. The germline V and J ends were trimmed by 8 bases and 8 bases, with 15 bases remaining between them. CDR1 LGHDT and CDR2 YNNKEL come from the germline V gene (reference sequence). The complete variable domain, with remaining parts taken from reference TRBV3-1 and TRBJ1-1, reads DTAVSQTPKYLVTQMGNDKSIKCEQNLGHDTMYWYKQDSKKFLKIMFSYNNKELIINETVPNRFSPKSPDKAHLNLHINSLELGDSAVYFCASRSNGPEAFFGQGTRLTVV.

This clonotype has a handful of counts. The rearrangement uses TRBV11-2 and TRBJ2-3; D possibly corresponds to TRBD2 (6 bases). The V gene lost 0 bases and the J gene lost 0 bases, with 16 bases spanning the gap. The CDR3 sequence is 18 residues long. The V gene's germline CDR1 is SGHAT and CDR2 FQNNGV. CDR3 amino acids: CASSLEAVGGASTDTQYF. The CDR3 region has the DNA TGTGCCAGCAGCTTAGAGGCCGTTGGCGGGGCCAGCACAGATACGCAGTATTTT.

The rearrangement links TRBV24-1 to TRBJ2-3; 7 nucleotides match TRBD2. The ends lost 0 bases at V and 4 bases at J; junction bases unmatched: 6. There are 16 residues in the CDR3. The germline V gene has CDR1 KGHDR and CDR2 SFDVKD. The CDR3 DNA reads TGTGCCACCAGTGATTTGGGACTAGGGGAGTCAGATACGCAGTATTTT. The encoded protein is CATSDLGLGESDTQYF.

There are a few counts of this clonotype. This sequence joins TRBV6-1 and TRBJ2-3; 8 bases align to TRBD2. Germline values: CDR1 MNHNS, CDR2 SASEGT. The CDR3 length is 15 residues. Trimming cost V 2 bases and J 5 bases; bases outside gene matches: 6. The CDR3 here is CASSEMRGALDTQYF. The CDR3 region has the DNA TGTGCCAGCAGTGAAATGCGGGGGGCATTAGATACGCAGTATTTT.

This clonotype was seen more than once but under ten times. The CDR3 loop reads CASSQDRGTSGRGDTGELFF. CDR3 nucleotides: TGCGCCAGCAGCCAAGATCGTGGGACTAGCGGGAGAGGCGACACCGGGGAGCTGTTTTTT. The rearrangement joins TRBV4-3 to TRBJ2-2; 14 bases fit TRBD2. J lost 3 bases, V lost 0 bases, and 9 bases had no gene match. Germline CDR1 LGHNA, CDR2 YSLEER. CDR3 length: 20 amino acids.

This clonotype was seen many times. The chain employs TRBV6-2 or TRBV6-3 and TRBJ2-5, with D maybe TRBD2 (6 bases). In germline, CDR1 is MNHEY, CDR2 SVGEGT. The CDR3 loop spans 17 amino acids. V gave up 7 bases and J gave up 4 bases, with 25 bases separating them. The CDR3 nucleotides read TGTGCCAGCACCTTCTCCGGAGGGAGAGGAGTGGGAGAGACCCAGTACTTC. Translating gives CASTFSGGRGVGETQYF.

The genes are TRBV7-9 and TRBJ2-3; D may be TRBD1 or TRBD2 (6 bases each). Trimming took off 7 bases at V and 6 bases at J, with 14 bases between the two ends. Germline V gives CDR1 SEHNR, CDR2 FQNEAQ (reference sequence). The CDR3 has 13 residues. CDR3 nucleotide sequence: TGTGCCAGCACCCGGCAGGGGAGGGATACGCAGTATTTT. This translates into CASTRQGRDTQYF. Combining the CDR3 with reference TRBV7-9 and TRBJ2-3 gives the whole variable domain DTGVSQNPRHKITKRGQNVTFRCDPISEHNRLYWYRQTLGQGPEFLTYFQNEAQLEKSRLLSDRFSAERPKGSFSTLEIQRTEQGDSAMYLCASTRQGRDTQYFGPGTRLTVL.

This clonotype has at least ten counts. The chain couples TRBV7-9 to TRBJ2-2, with D unresolved. CDR3 size: 16 residues. Germline CDR1 reads SEHNR; CDR2 reads FQNEAQ (reference sequence). V lost 6 bases to trimming and J lost 1 base, with 15 bases between them. CDR3 protein: CASSSVYRKNTGELFF. The CDR3 DNA follows: TGTGCCAGCAGTTCAGTCTACAGAAAGAACACCGGGGAGCTGTTTTTT.

This clonotype was seen a handful of times. The genes are TRBV5-1 and TRBJ2-1; either TRBD1 or TRBD2 may fit D (5 bases each). Germline-derived CDR1 and CDR2 are SGHRS and YFSETQ. The length of the CDR3 is 17 residues. Trimming pared 2 bases from V and 0 bases from J, leaving 15 bases between. The CDR3 is CASSLAQGEASYNEQFF. CDR3 sequence (DNA): TGCGCCAGCAGCTTAGCCCAGGGAGAGGCCTCCTACAATGAGCAGTTCTTC.

The chain has TRBV27 and TRBJ2-5; 7 positions agree with TRBD2. The CDR3 sequence is 17 residues long. Germline V CDR1 and CDR2: MNHEY, SMNVEV (reference sequence). Germline trimming cut 7 bases from V and 1 base from J; bases unmatched to any gene: 15. The CDR3 loop is CASNRNPPSGSQETQYF. The CDR3 DNA is TGTGCCAGCAATCGTAATCCCCCTAGCGGAAGCCAAGAGACCCAGTACTTC.

The chain couples TRBV12-3 or TRBV12-4 to TRBJ2-1; 10 bases line up with TRBD2. CDR3 size: 15 residues. V shed 4 bases and J 7 bases; nucleotides not matched to a gene: 7. The CDR3 sequence: CASSSASGGWNEQFF. The CDR3 DNA is TGTGCCAGCAGTTCGGCTAGCGGGGGTTGGAATGAGCAGTTCTTC.

J is TRBJ1-2 and V is TRBV9; the D is unclear. Germline-derived CDR1 and CDR2 are SGDLS and YYNGEE. The CDR3 has 10 residues. The V end lost 7 bases, the J end lost 2 bases, and 3 bases lay between the germline ends. The CDR3 here is CASGNYGYTF. For the CDR3, the DNA is TGTGCCAGCGGGAACTATGGCTACACCTTC. Full variable domain (outside the CDR3, taken from reference TRBV9 and TRBJ1-2): DSGVTQTPKHLITATGQRVTLRCSPRSGDLSVYWYQQSLDQGLQFLIQYYNGEERAKGNILERFSAQQFPDLHSELNLSSLELGDSALYFCASGNYGYTFGSGTRLTVV.

This clonotype has at least ten counts. A junction boundary mismatches the germline segment, possibly from a read error. The chain employs TRBV7-7 and TRBJ2-1; D gene ambiguous. From germline, CDR1 is SSHAT and CDR2 FNYEAQ (reference sequence). This CDR3 has 16 amino acids. The CDR3 sequence: CASSLSPNSPYNEQFF. CDR3 DNA: TGTGCTAGCAGCCTCAGCCCGAACAGCCCCTACAATGAGCAGTTCTTC.

The chain is built from TRBV7-9 and TRBJ2-3; TRBD2 agrees at 10 bases. The trim removed 1 base at V and 5 bases at J, leaving 6 bases unmatched. Looked up from germline, CDR1 is SEHNR and CDR2 is FQNEAQ (reference sequence). The CDR3 spans 16 residues. The CDR3 sequence: CASSLETSGIGDTQYF. In DNA, the CDR3 is TGTGCCAGCAGCTTAGAAACTAGCGGGATTGGAGATACGCAGTATTTT.

The table lists this clonotype with many counts. The chain has TRBV6-2 or TRBV6-3 and TRBJ2-2; no clear D. Germline V CDR1 and CDR2: MNHEY, SVGEGT. There are 15 residues in the CDR3. V dropped 4 bases and J dropped 6 bases, with 15 bases sitting between them. CDR3: CASSWYPEIAGELFF. In DNA form, the CDR3 reads TGTGCCAGCAGTTGGTATCCGGAGATTGCCGGGGAGCTGTTTTTT.

Many counts were recorded for this clonotype. J is TRBJ2-7 and V is TRBV29-1; 8 bases match TRBD2. CDR3 length: 14 residues. With V trimmed by 2 bases and J by 2 bases, 5 bases remained unmatched. The germline V gene encodes CDR1 SQVTM and CDR2 ANQGSEA. CDR3 residues: CSVEMTSDPYEQYF. The CDR3 coding sequence is TGCAGCGTTGAAATGACTAGCGACCCCTACGAGCAGTACTTC.